Following are 9 T cell receptor beta chains from one sample sequenced in a study of shared clonotypes between healthy human individuals. CD8 cells classed as naive were CD45RO-negative and positively selected for CCR7, excluding terminally differentiated effector memory CD45RA+ cells. Clones were read by immunoSEQ multiplex PCR, and TCRdb kept only the in-frame ones, dropping some. The sample contains 1.5 million to 2.5 million clones, just under 95% of which appear only once. Sequences were obtained from naive CD8+ T cells sorted from blood. The origin of the receptors is a young man in good health.

With regard to this clone: In the same sample, other DNA sequences code for this CDR3. The chain has TRBV5-1 and TRBJ2-1; D tentatively fits TRBD1 or TRBD2 (6 bases each). Germline lookup yields CDR1 SGHRS and CDR2 YFSETQ. The V gene lost 0 bases and the J gene lost 2 bases, with 9 bases spanning the gap. The CDR3 is made up of 15 amino acids. The CDR3, as DNA: TGCGCCAGCAGCTTGGTGGGGGGCCCCTACAATGAGCAGTTCTTC. Translating gives CASSLVGGPYNEQFF.

V usage is TRBV6-8 and J usage is TRBJ2-6, with D maybe TRBD2 (6 bases). Trimming took off 6 bases at V and 4 bases at J, with 16 bases between the two ends. The CDR3 spans 16 residues. Germline values: CDR1 MNHGY, CDR2 SAAAGT. The CDR3 DNA reads as TGTGCCAGCAGCCACGGGAGCTTTGGCGGGGCCAACGTCCTGACTTTC. Translated, it gives CASSHGSFGGANVLTF.

The chain joins TRBV6-5 to TRBJ2-5; 8 nucleotides agree with TRBD2. The V segment lost 4 bases and the J segment 2 bases; nucleotides outside the gene matches: 3. Germline values: CDR1 MNHEY, CDR2 SVGAGI. The CDR3 totals 14 residues. CDR3 amino acids: CASSLLAEQETQYF. The CDR3 DNA follows: TGTGCCAGCAGTTTACTAGCGGAACAAGAGACCCAGTACTTC.

The CDR3, as DNA: TGTGCCAGCAGCTTGGGACCTCCGGACAGGGGGCATTATGGCTACACCTTC. Its protein is CASSLGPPDRGHYGYTF. V is TRBV5-4 and J is TRBJ1-2, with TRBD1 matching over 11 bases. CDR3 length: 17 amino acids. Germline V lookup: CDR1 SGHNT, CDR2 YYREEE (reference sequence). With 0 bases clipped from V and 5 bases from J, the junction kept 9 bases outside the gene matches.

This clone was seen just once. The chain has TRBV27 and TRBJ1-1; 10 bases agree with TRBD1. Germline V gives CDR1 MNHEY, CDR2 SMNVEV (reference sequence). This CDR3 spans 14 amino acids. V shed 5 bases and J 5 bases; nucleotides not matched to a gene: 5. CDR3 bases: TGTGCCAGCAGTCTCGGGACAGGGGAGACTGAAGCTTTCTTT. Amino acid sequence: CASSLGTGETEAFF.

The V gene is TRBV4-1, the J gene TRBJ1-1, with a tentative D call TRBD1 (6 bases). This CDR3 comprises 14 residues. The V gene's germline CDR1 is MGHRA and CDR2 YSYEKL. With 5 bases removed from V and 4 bases from J, the gap between germline ends came to 14 bases. Written as DNA, the CDR3 is TGCGCCAGCAGCGCAAACAGGGCGGGCACTGAAGCTTTCTTT. This sequence encodes CASSANRAGTEAFF.

The chain joins TRBV4-1 to TRBJ2-1; TRBD2 aligns across 11 bases. CDR3 length equals 16 residues. V was clipped by 4 bases and J by 4 bases; unmatched bases: 6. Germline assignment: CDR1 MGHRA and CDR2 YSYEKL. The CDR3 bases are TGCGCCAGCAGCCGCGGGACTAGCGGCCTTTACAATGAGCAGTTCTTC. This codes for CASSRGTSGLYNEQFF.

The genes are TRBV7-9 and TRBJ2-1; 8 nucleotides line up with TRBD2. CDR1 and CDR2 from the germline V gene are SEHNR and FQNEAQ (reference sequence). This CDR3 has 16 residues. Trimming cost V 8 bases and J 4 bases; bases outside gene matches: 13. The CDR3, as DNA: TGTGCCAGCTTCCCAGCCGCGGGGGGTGATTACAATGAGCAGTTCTTC. Its translation is CASFPAAGGDYNEQFF.

The chain is built from TRBV2 and TRBJ2-2; 11 bases fit TRBD2. CDR3 length: 15 amino acids. Germline lookup yields CDR1 SNHLY and CDR2 FYNNEI. J lost 7 bases, V lost 6 bases, and 7 bases had no gene match. CDR3 in amino acids: CASSILAGVDGELFF. The CDR3 DNA sequence: TGTGCCAGCAGCATACTAGCGGGAGTAGACGGGGAGCTGTTTTTT. The full variable domain, in which reference TRBV2 and TRBJ2-2 provide the parts outside the CDR3, is EPEVTQTPSHQVTQMGQEVILRCVPISNHLYFYWYRQILGQKVEFLVSFYNNEISEKSEIFDDQFSVERPDGSNFTLKIRSTKLEDSAMYFCASSILAGVDGELFFGEGSRLTVL.